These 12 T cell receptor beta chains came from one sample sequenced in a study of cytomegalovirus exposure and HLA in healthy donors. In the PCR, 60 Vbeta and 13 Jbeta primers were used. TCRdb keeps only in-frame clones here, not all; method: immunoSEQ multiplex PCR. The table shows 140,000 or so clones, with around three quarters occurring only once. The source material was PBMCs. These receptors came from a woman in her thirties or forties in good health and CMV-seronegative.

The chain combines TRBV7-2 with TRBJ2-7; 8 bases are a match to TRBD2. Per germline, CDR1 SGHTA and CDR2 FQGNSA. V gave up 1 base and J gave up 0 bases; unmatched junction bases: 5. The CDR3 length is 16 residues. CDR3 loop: CASSLDFTSGSYEQYF. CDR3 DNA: TGTGCCAGCAGCTTAGACTTTACTAGCGGCTCCTACGAGCAGTACTTC. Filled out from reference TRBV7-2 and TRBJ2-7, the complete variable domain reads GAGVSQSPSNKVTEKGKDVELRCDPISGHTALYWYRQSLGQGLEFLIYFQGNSAPDKSGLPSDRFSAERTGGSVSTLTIQRTQQEDSAVYLCASSLDFTSGSYEQYFGPGTRLTVT.

CDR3 loop: CASSPRSERGMYEQFF. CDR3 coding DNA: TGTGCCAGCAGCCCCAGGTCGGAGCGGGGGATGTATGAGCAGTTCTTC. V is TRBV7-8 and J is TRBJ2-1; 8 bases line up with TRBD2. There are 16 residues in the CDR3. CDR1 is SGHVS, CDR2 FQNEAQ, per germline. V lost 5 bases, J lost 8 bases, and 14 bases stayed unmatched.

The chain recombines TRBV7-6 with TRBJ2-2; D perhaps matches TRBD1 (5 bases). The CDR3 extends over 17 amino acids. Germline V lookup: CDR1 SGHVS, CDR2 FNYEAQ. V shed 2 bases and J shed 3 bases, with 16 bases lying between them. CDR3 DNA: TGTGCCAGCAGCTTATATTTTTCAAGGGGCGACACCGGGGAGCTGTTTTTT. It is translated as CASSLYFSRGDTGELFF.

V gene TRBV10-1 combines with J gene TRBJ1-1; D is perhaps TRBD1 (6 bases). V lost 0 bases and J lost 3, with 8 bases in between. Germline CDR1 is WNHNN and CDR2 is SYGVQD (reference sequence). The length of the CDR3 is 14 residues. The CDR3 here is CASSESGGDTEAFF. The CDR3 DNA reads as TGCGCCAGCAGTGAGTCAGGGGGAGACACTGAAGCTTTCTTT.

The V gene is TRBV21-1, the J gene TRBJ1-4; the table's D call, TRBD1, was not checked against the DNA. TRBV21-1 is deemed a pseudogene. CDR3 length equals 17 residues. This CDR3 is CASSEGTQGQGNEKLFF. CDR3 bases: TGTGCCAGCAGCGAAGGAACCCAGGGACAGGGGAATGAAAAACTGTTTTTT.

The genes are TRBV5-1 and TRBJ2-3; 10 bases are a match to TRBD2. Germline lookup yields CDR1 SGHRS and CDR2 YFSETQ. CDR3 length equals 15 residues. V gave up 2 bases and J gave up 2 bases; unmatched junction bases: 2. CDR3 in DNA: TGCGCCAGCAGCTTCCTAGCGGGAGCCACAGATACGCAGTATTTT. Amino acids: CASSFLAGATDTQYF.

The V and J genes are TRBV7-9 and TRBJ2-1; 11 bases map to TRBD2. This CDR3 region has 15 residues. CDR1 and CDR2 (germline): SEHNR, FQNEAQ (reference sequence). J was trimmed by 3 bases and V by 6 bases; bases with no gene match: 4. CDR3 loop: CASRSGTSGYNEQFF. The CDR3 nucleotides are TGTGCCAGCAGATCCGGGACTAGCGGCTACAATGAGCAGTTCTTC.

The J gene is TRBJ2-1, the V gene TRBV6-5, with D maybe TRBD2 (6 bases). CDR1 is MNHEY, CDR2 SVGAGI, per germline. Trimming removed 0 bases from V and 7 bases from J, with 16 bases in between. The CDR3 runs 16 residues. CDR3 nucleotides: TGTGCCAGCAGTTACTCGACGGGGGAGGCCGGAAATGAGCAGTTCTTC. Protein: CASSYSTGEAGNEQFF.

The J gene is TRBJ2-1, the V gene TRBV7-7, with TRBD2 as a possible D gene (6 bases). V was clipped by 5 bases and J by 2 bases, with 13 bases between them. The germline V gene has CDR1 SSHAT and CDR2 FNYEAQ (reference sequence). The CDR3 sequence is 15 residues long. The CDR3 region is CASSNGTPTYNEQFF. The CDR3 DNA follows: TGTGCCAGCAGCAATGGGACTCCCACCTACAATGAGCAGTTCTTC.

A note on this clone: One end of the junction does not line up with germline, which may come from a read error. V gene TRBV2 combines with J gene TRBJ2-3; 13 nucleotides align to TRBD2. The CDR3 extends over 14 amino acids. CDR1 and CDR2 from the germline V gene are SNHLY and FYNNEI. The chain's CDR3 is CASSEGGLAGVGQF. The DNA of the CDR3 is TGTGCCAGCAGTGAAGGTGGACTAGCGGGAGTAGGGCAGTTT.

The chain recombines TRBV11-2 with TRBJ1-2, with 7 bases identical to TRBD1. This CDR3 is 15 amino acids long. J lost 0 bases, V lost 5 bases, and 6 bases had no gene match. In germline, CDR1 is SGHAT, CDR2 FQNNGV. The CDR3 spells CASSPSGQSNYGYTF. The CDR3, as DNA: TGTGCCAGCAGCCCATCGGGACAGTCTAACTATGGCTACACCTTC.

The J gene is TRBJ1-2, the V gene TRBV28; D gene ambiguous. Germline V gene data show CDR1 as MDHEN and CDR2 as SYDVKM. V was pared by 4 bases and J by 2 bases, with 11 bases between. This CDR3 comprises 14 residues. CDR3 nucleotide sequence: TGTGCCAGCAGTTGGCAGGCTCGGAACTATGGCTACACCTTC. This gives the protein CASSWQARNYGYTF.